These 29 T cell receptor beta chains were sequenced from one sample in a study of identical twins. One entry per CDR3 protein results from TCRdb running MiXCR on the 5' RACE reads. The table includes roughly 290,000 distinct CDR3 sequences, approximately 8% detected once. These sequences were also reported in another study, on yellow fever vaccine responses in identical twins.

The sequenced sample consisted of memory (CD45RO+) T cells sorted from blood. All receptors come from a woman aged 18-30 years in good health.

The V gene is TRBV28, the J gene TRBJ2-7, with TRBD2 matching over 12 bases. CDR1 and CDR2 from the germline V gene are MDHEN and SYDVKM. This CDR3 is built from 14 residues. V shed 6 bases, J shed 4 bases, and the junction held 4 bases outside the gene matches. The CDR3 nucleotides are TGTGCCAGCAGATCTAGCGGGAGGGCTTACGAGCAGTACTTC. Its protein is CASRSSGRAYEQYF.

This clonotype was seen repeatedly, ten times or more. V and J are TRBV29-1 and TRBJ2-3, with D perhaps TRBD1 (6 bases). The CDR3 contains 14 residues. V was clipped by 5 bases and J by 2 bases, with 14 bases between them. Germline CDR1 is SQVTM and CDR2 is ANQGSEA. CDR3 sequence: CSVNRDTLTDTQYF. DNA for the CDR3: TGCAGCGTTAACCGGGACACCCTCACAGATACGCAGTATTTT.

The gene calls are TRBV7-3 and TRBJ2-1, with a possible D match to TRBD2 (6 bases). CDR3 size: 12 residues. V was shortened by 8 bases and J by 4 bases, with 9 bases between the two germline ends. From germline, CDR1 is SGHTA and CDR2 FQGTGA. The CDR3 nucleotides are TGTGCCAGCGGGGACTCTTACAATGAGCAGTTCTTC. Protein product: CASGDSYNEQFF.

The rearrangement links TRBV5-1 to TRBJ2-1, with 9 nucleotides matching TRBD1. The CDR3 runs to 15 residues. Trimming at V came to 1 base and at J to 9 bases, leaving 8 bases not matched to a gene. CDR1 and CDR2 from the germline V gene are SGHRS and YFSETQ. The CDR3 nucleotides read TGCGCCAGCAGCTTGTTTTCACAGGGGGCGCGTGAGCAGTTCTTC. Translating it yields CASSLFSQGAREQFF.

Worth noting for this clonotype: At one boundary the junction diverges from the germline segment, which might be a read error. In DNA, the CDR3 is TGCGCCAGCAGCTTCACAGCGGGAGGCGACAACACCTGGGAGCTGTTTTTT. It translates to CASSFTAGGDNTWELFF. The chain employs TRBV5-1 and TRBJ2-2; 9 nucleotides agree with TRBD2. Per germline, CDR1 SGHRS and CDR2 YFSETQ. The CDR3 is 17 residues long.

The rearrangement joins TRBV20-1 to TRBJ1-6, with 7 positions matching TRBD1. The germline CDR1 and CDR2 sequences are DFQATT and SNEGSKA (reference sequence). The CDR3 has 13 amino acids. V lost 3 bases, J lost 6 bases, and 2 bases stayed unmatched. CDR3 protein: CSARGQSNSPLHF. The CDR3 DNA sequence: TGCAGTGCTAGGGGACAGTCTAATTCACCCCTCCACTTT.

The rearrangement links TRBV7-9 to TRBJ1-2, with D unresolved. With 1 base removed from V and 13 bases from J, the gap between germline ends came to 10 bases. Per the germline V gene, CDR1 is SEHNR and CDR2 is FQNEAQ (reference sequence). The CDR3 runs to 11 residues. The DNA for the CDR3 is TGTGCCAGCAGCTTAGAAGGGTTGGGCACCTTC. Protein: CASSLEGLGTF.

This clonotype has at least ten counts. The V call is TRBV4-1, the J call TRBJ1-4, with 7 bases fitting TRBD1. The CDR3 is 14 amino acids. CDR1 and CDR2 from the germline V gene are MGHRA and YSYEKL. V was pared by 2 bases and J by 10 bases, with 7 bases of the junction left unmatched. In DNA form, the CDR3 reads TGCGCCAGCAGCCAAAGTCGGGACAGTCTAAAACTGTTTTTT. This gives the protein CASSQSRDSLKLFF.

In its sample, this clonotype was seen many times. The CDR3 bases are TGTGCCAGCAGTGCCGGGACAGGGAACTTAGGGTTCAATGAGCAGTTCTTC. This codes for CASSAGTGNLGFNEQFF. The chain links TRBV12-3 or TRBV12-4 to TRBJ2-1; TRBD1 aligns across 9 bases. The ends lost 5 bases at V and 6 bases at J; junction bases unmatched: 14. The CDR3 has 17 amino acids.

There are a few counts of this clonotype. V and J are TRBV5-1 and TRBJ2-1; D gene unclear. The CDR3 runs 15 residues. The germline CDR1 and CDR2 sequences are SGHRS and YFSETQ. Between the trimmed V and J ends, which lost 0 bases and 0 bases, there was a span of 7 bases. CDR3 DNA: TGCGCCAGCAGCTTGGGGGGTCTCTCCTACAATGAGCAGTTCTTC. Translation: CASSLGGLSYNEQFF.

This clonotype was counted many times. The rearrangement joins TRBV28 to TRBJ2-7; D gene ambiguous. V gave up 2 bases and J gave up 1 base, with 3 bases separating them. In germline, CDR1 is MDHEN, CDR2 SYDVKM. The CDR3 has 12 amino acids. The CDR3 coding sequence is TGTGCCAGCAGTTTAGGTTCCTACGAGCAGTACGTC. Translation gives CASSLGSYEQYV.

There are many counts of this clonotype. The chain joins TRBV29-1 to TRBJ2-1; TRBD2 aligns across 12 bases. CDR1 and CDR2 (germline): SQVTM, ANQGSEA. V lost 4 bases and J lost 8; bases outside the gene matches: 9. The CDR3 extends over 15 amino acids. The DNA of the CDR3 is TGCAGCGTTGTGCGACTAGCGGGGGCCAGGGATGAGCAGTTCTTC. Translation: CSVVRLAGARDEQFF.

This clonotype was counted at least ten times. V and J are TRBV11-2 and TRBJ1-6; D may be TRBD1 (5 bases). Germline loops: CDR1 SGHAT, CDR2 FQNNGV. The CDR3 spans 15 residues. The V end was cut by 5 bases, the J end by 9 bases, with 17 bases between. CDR3 in DNA: TGTGCCAGCAGCCCAATTAGGGGAAAATCTTCACCCCTCCACTTT. It translates to CASSPIRGKSSPLHF.

Ten or more counts support this clonotype. The V call is TRBV12-5, the J call TRBJ2-2; D gene uncertain. V lost 2 bases and J 0 bases, leaving 10 bases between the germline ends. Germline V gives CDR1 LGHNT, CDR2 FRNRAP. This CDR3 contains 16 residues. In nucleotides, the CDR3 is TGTGCTAGTGGTTTGTTTAAGGGCTCGAACACCGGGGAGCTGTTTTTT. It yields the protein CASGLFKGSNTGELFF.

The chain carries TRBV7-6 and TRBJ2-3; weak D call: TRBD2 (5 bases). This CDR3 comprises 16 residues. Germline lookup yields CDR1 SGHVS and CDR2 FNYEAQ. Trimming stripped 0 bases from V and 6 bases from J, with 16 bases between. The CDR3 DNA follows: TGTGCCAGCAGCTTAGCTTCCGGGATGAACGGGGATACGCAGTATTTT. Protein: CASSLASGMNGDTQYF. Looking up the rest from reference TRBV7-6 and TRBJ2-3 gives the full variable domain: GAGVSQSPRYKVTKRGQDVALRCDPISGHVSLYWYRQALGQGPEFLTYFNYEAQQDKSGLPNDRFSAERPEGSISTLTIQRTEQRDSAMYRCASSLASGMNGDTQYFGPGTRLTVL.

This clonotype was picked up a small number of times. The chain joins TRBV9 to TRBJ2-2; the match to TRBD2 covers 8 bases. Trimming at V came to 0 bases and at J to 2 bases, leaving 6 bases not matched to a gene. Germline V CDR1 and CDR2: SGDLS, YYNGEE. This CDR3 contains 17 residues. This chain's CDR3 is CASSVGTSGLNTGELFF. DNA for the CDR3: TGTGCCAGCAGCGTAGGAACTAGCGGATTAAACACCGGGGAGCTGTTTTTT.

This clonotype was seen repeatedly, ten times or more. V usage is TRBV4-2 and J usage is TRBJ2-5; 9 bases line up with TRBD2. The CDR3 sequence is 15 residues long. CDR1 and CDR2 from the germline V gene are LGHNA and YNFKEQ. V shed 0 bases, J shed 5 bases, and the junction held 4 bases outside the gene matches. CDR3 in amino acids: CASSQEGTSMETQYF. The CDR3 DNA sequence: TGTGCCAGCAGCCAAGAAGGGACTAGCATGGAGACCCAGTACTTC.

In its sample, this clonotype was seen a few times. V gene TRBV3-1 combines with J gene TRBJ1-1; the match to TRBD1 covers 8 bases. This CDR3 spans 13 amino acids. V shed 6 bases and J 8 bases; nucleotides not matched to a gene: 8. In germline, CDR1 is LGHDT, CDR2 YNNKEL (reference sequence). As DNA, the CDR3 is TGTGCCAGCAGTCTTGGACAGGGTTTGGAAGCTTTCTTT. Translated: CASSLGQGLEAFF.

This clonotype was recorded a few times. The rearrangement joins TRBV9 to TRBJ2-6, with D uncertain. The germline CDR1 and CDR2 sequences are SGDLS and YYNGEE. This CDR3 has 15 amino acids. V was pared by 3 bases and J by 3 bases, with 10 bases between. The CDR3 is CASSARVGGANVLTF. DNA of the CDR3: TGTGCCAGCAGCGCCCGGGTTGGTGGGGCCAACGTCCTGACTTTC.

Written as DNA, the CDR3 is TGCGCCAGCAGGCGGGACCCTAGCACAGATACGCAGTATTTT. Translated, it gives CASRRDPSTDTQYF. The V and J genes are TRBV5-1 and TRBJ2-3; D is possibly TRBD2 (6 bases). The CDR3 has 14 amino acids. V lost 5 bases, J lost 0 bases, and 10 bases lay in between. Germline CDR1 and CDR2: SGHRS and YFSETQ.

This clonotype was observed a handful of times. The chain uses TRBV12-3 or TRBV12-4 and TRBJ1-1; D is unclear. V was trimmed by 1 base and J by 3 bases, leaving 12 bases between them. CDR3 length: 15 residues. For the CDR3, the DNA is TGTGCCAGCAGTTTAGGTCTACAGCGACACACTGAAGCTTTCTTT. It translates to CASSLGLQRHTEAFF.

This clonotype was counted ten times or more. CDR3 bases: TGTGCCATCAGTGACCGGGGGACAAATGAGCAGTTCTTC. It codes for CAISDRGTNEQFF. The chain uses TRBV10-3 and TRBJ2-1, with D perhaps matching TRBD1 or TRBD2 (6 bases each). The germline V gene has CDR1 ENHRY and CDR2 SYGVKD. V gave up 3 bases and J gave up 7 bases, with 10 bases separating them. The CDR3 is made up of 13 amino acids.

The rearrangement links TRBV6-2 or TRBV6-3 to TRBJ1-1; 10 positions agree with TRBD1. V lost 5 bases to trimming and J lost 7 bases; unmatched junction nucleotides: 7. Germline values: CDR1 MNHEY, CDR2 SVGEGT. CDR3 length: 14 residues. The CDR3 is CASSKGTGVVEAFF. The CDR3, as DNA: TGTGCCAGCAGTAAAGGGACAGGGGTCGTTGAAGCTTTCTTT.

The chain couples TRBV28 to TRBJ2-3; D is unclear. The length of the CDR3 is 13 residues. Trimming removed 3 bases from V and 2 bases from J, with 6 bases in between. Germline V gives CDR1 MDHEN, CDR2 SYDVKM. As DNA, the CDR3 is TGTGCCAGCAGTTTGGGCAACACAGATACGCAGTATTTT. As protein: CASSLGNTDTQYF.

This clonotype was seen ten or more times. The rearrangement joins TRBV3-1 to TRBJ2-1, with 11 bases lining up with TRBD1. The ends lost 6 bases at V and 4 bases at J; junction bases unmatched: 23. CDR1 LGHDT and CDR2 YNNKEL come from the germline V gene (reference sequence). The CDR3 loop spans 21 amino acids. CDR3: CASRSTKSRDRGGRDYNEQFF. The CDR3 nucleotides read TGTGCCAGCAGAAGCACAAAGTCCCGGGACAGGGGGGGACGGGATTACAATGAGCAGTTCTTC.

Sample share makes this clonotype medium-sized. The rearrangement links TRBV27 to TRBJ2-1; 8 positions agree with TRBD1. Per germline, CDR1 MNHEY and CDR2 SMNVEV (reference sequence). Trimming at V came to 3 bases and at J to 6 bases, leaving 10 bases not matched to a gene. There are 16 residues in the CDR3. CDR3: CASSFQGAHPINEQFF. CDR3 DNA sequence: TGTGCCAGCAGTTTCCAGGGGGCCCACCCTATCAATGAGCAGTTCTTC.

At least ten counts were recorded for this clonotype. This chain connects TRBV20-1 to TRBJ1-2; 10 nucleotides align to TRBD1. The CDR3 totals 13 residues. V dropped 1 base and J dropped 7; count of bases not matched to a gene: 3. Looked up from germline, CDR1 is DFQATT and CDR2 is SNEGSKA (reference sequence). The CDR3, as DNA: TGCAGTGCTAGAGCCGGGACAGGGGCTGGCTACACCTTC. Translating gives CSARAGTGAGYTF.

This clonotype occurred many times. The rearrangement joins TRBV7-9 to TRBJ2-1; D remains ambiguous. The V end lost 2 bases, the J end lost 5 bases, and 13 bases lay between the germline ends. Per the germline V gene, CDR1 is SEHNR and CDR2 is FQNEAQ (reference sequence). The length of the CDR3 is 15 residues. This CDR3 is CASSLSPTPDNEQFF. CDR3 DNA: TGTGCCAGCAGCTTATCCCCAACCCCAGACAATGAGCAGTTCTTC.

This rearrangement joins TRBV6-1 to TRBJ1-6, with no clear D. This CDR3 is built from 14 residues. V lost 4 bases to trimming and J lost 5 bases, with 9 bases between them. The germline CDR1 and CDR2 sequences are MNHNS and SASEGT. The CDR3 spells CASSGYINNSPLHF. CDR3 nucleotide sequence: TGTGCCAGCAGTGGCTACATCAATAATTCACCCCTCCACTTT.